Listed below are T cell receptor beta chains from one sample, sequenced in a study of shared clonotypes between healthy human individuals. Here immunoSEQ multiplex PCR was the method, and the copy in TCRdb shows in-frame clones only, minus some. The table shows about half a million clones, with 78% occurring only once. Sequencing was performed on PBMCs. These receptors all stem from a woman between 40 and 50 years old in good health. Some clones in this sample may be carry-over from other donors' samples. Each CDR3 is given with its conserved first and last residue. D genes are given only for firm matches. Expanded clones get a size class; other rows say once, few or many, or leave the size out.

. | TRBJ2-3 | many | TRBV6-1 | TGTGCCAGCGGGAAATCCTTGAGAGCCACAGATACGCAGTATTTT | CASGKSLRATDTQYF
TRBD1 | TRBJ1-2 | . | TRBV15 | TGTGCCACCAGCAGCGGGACAGGGAATAACTATGGCTACACCTTC | CATSSGTGNNYGYTF
. | TRBJ2-7 | . | TRBV7-9 | TGTGCCAGCAGACCAACCCTGGCGGGACTCTACGAGCAGTACTTC | CASRPTLAGLYEQYF
TRBD1 | TRBJ2-5 | . | TRBV5-4 | TGTGCCAGCAGCCCCAGGGGGCGCGGTGAGACCCAGTACTTC | CASSPRGRGETQYF
. | TRBJ2-3 | . | TRBV29-1 | TGCAGCCTGAAGGTGCGGGGAGATACGCAGTATTTT | CSLKVRGDTQYF
TRBD2 | TRBJ2-5 | once | TRBV10-3 | TGTGCCATCAACGAAGGACTAGCGGGCTTTGAGACCCAGTACTTC | CAINEGLAGFETQYF
TRBD1 | TRBJ2-7 | . | TRBV7-7 | TGTGCTAGCAGCCTCCATGGGGGACAGGGCTACGAGCAGTACTTC | CASSLHGGQGYEQYF
. | TRBJ1-3 | . | TRBV5-3 | TGTGCCATACCCAGGGGCTCTGGAAACACCATATATTTT | CAIPRGSGNTIYF
. | TRBJ2-7 | . | TRBV6-1 | TGTGCCAGCAGTGAAGTCGGACAGTCATACGAGCAGTACTTC | CASSEVGQSYEQYF
. | TRBJ1-6 | few | TRBV4-1 | TGCGCCAGCAGCCAGAACCACAGGGCGTCCCCCTATAATTCACCCCTCCACTTT | CASSQNHRASPYNSPLHF
TRBD2 | TRBJ2-1 | . | TRBV19 | TGTGCCAGTAGCCCGGGACTAGTTGCCTACAATGAGCAGTTCTTC | CASSPGLVAYNEQFF
. | TRBJ1-5 | . | TRBV28 | TGTGCCAGCAGTACAGGGTTGGGGGCCAATCAGCCCCAGCATTTT | CASSTGLGANQPQHF
. | TRBJ2-2 | . | TRBV9 | TGTGCCAGCAGCGTAGAGGAGTTGAACACCGGGGAGCTGTTTTTT | CASSVEELNTGELFF
. | TRBJ2-7 | many | TRBV18 | TGTGCCAGCTCATCTGCTAAGGAGCAGTACTTC | CASSSAKEQYF
TRBD1 | TRBJ1-2 | . | TRBV5-1 | TGCGCCAGCAGCCCGGTGGCAGGGGGCTATGGCTACACCTTC | CASSPVAGGYGYTF
TRBD2 | TRBJ2-2 | once | TRBV5-1 | TGCGCCAGCGGGAGGGGACTAGCGGGACTGAACACCGGGGAGCTGTTTTTT | CASGRGLAGLNTGELFF
TRBD2 | TRBJ2-1 | . | TRBV9 | TGTGCCAGCAGCGTAGTAGCGGGAGTTTACAATGAGCAGTTCTTC | CASSVVAGVYNEQFF
. | TRBJ2-2 | . | TRBV5-1 | TGCGCCAGCAGCGATGTAGAGGGGTCCGCCGGGGAGCTGTTTTTT | CASSDVEGSAGELFF
. | TRBJ1-4 | . | TRBV28 | TGTGCCAGCAGTTTCGGGCCCACGGGGGAAAAACTGTTTTTT | CASSFGPTGEKLFF
TRBD2 | TRBJ2-7 | . | TRBV4-1 | TGCGCCAGCAGCCAAGATCTAGCGGGAAACTCCTACGAGCAGTACTTC | CASSQDLAGNSYEQYF
. | TRBJ1-2 | few | TRBV13 | TGTGCCAGCAGCTCAGACATAACTAACTATGGCTACACCTTC | CASSSDITNYGYTF
. | TRBJ1-1 | . | TRBV5-5 | TGTGCCAGCAGTCTTGAACGGCAGGTTCTACACGAAGCTTTCTTT | CASSLERQVLHEAFF
. | TRBJ2-7 | . | TRBV7-8 | TGTGCCAGCAGTTCGAGACCGGTCCCCTACGAGCAGTACTTC | CASSSRPVPYEQYF
. | TRBJ2-7 | . | TRBV28 | TGTGCCAGCAGGGGACCAGGTAGCTCCTACGAGCAGTACTTC | CASRGPGSSYEQYF
. | TRBJ1-5 | few | TRBV2 | TGTGCCAGCAGTCAAACCGGGATTGGGAGCAATCAGCCCCAGCATTTT | CASSQTGIGSNQPQHF
TRBD1 | TRBJ1-1 | few | TRBV7-9 | TGTGCCAGCAGCGCCGGGACAGGGGATGGTCGAGCTTTCTTT | CASSAGTGDGRAFF
. | TRBJ1-1 | . | TRBV7-2 | TGTGCCAGCAGCTTTAGTGGGGGGCAAGGCACTGAAGCTTTCTTT | CASSFSGGQGTEAFF
. | TRBJ2-1 | . | TRBV6-1 | TGTGCCAGCAGTACATCCAATGAGCAGTTCTTC | CASSTSNEQFF
TRBD1 | TRBJ2-4 | . | TRBV28 | TGTGCCAGCAGTTTTGGGACAGGAAAGTACTTC | CASSFGTGKYF
TRBD2 | TRBJ2-7 | . | TRBV19 | TGTGCCAGTAGTATCGTAGCGGGAGGGCCCTACGAGCAGTACTTC | CASSIVAGGPYEQYF
TRBD2 | TRBJ2-7 | . | TRBV7-2 | TGTGCCAGCAGCCTCCAAGCGGGAGACTCCTACGAGCAGTACTTC | CASSLQAGDSYEQYF
TRBD1 | TRBJ1-6 | . | TRBV6-1 | TGTGCCAGCAGACCGGGACAGTCCTATAATTCACCCCTCCACTTT | CASRPGQSYNSPLHF
. | TRBJ1-5 | . | TRBV19 | TGTGCCAGTAGTACCGGGCGATTGGGCAATCAGCCCCAGCATTTT | CASSTGRLGNQPQHF
. | TRBJ1-2 | . | TRBV28 | TGTGCCAGCAGTTTTGGGAGGTTTGGTGGCTACACCTTC | CASSFGRFGGYTF
TRBD2 | TRBJ2-5 | . | TRBV15 | TGTGCCACCAGCAGAAGAAGGACTAGCGGGACCCGGGTAGAGACCCAGTACTTC | CATSRRRTSGTRVETQYF
. | TRBJ1-3 | . | TRBV7-2 | TGTGCCAGCAACGAAATGGGGACGGGAAACACCATATATTTT | CASNEMGTGNTIYF
TRBD1 | TRBJ1-2 | many | TRBV2 | TGTGCCAGCAGTCCACAGGGGACTAACTATGGCTACACCTTC | CASSPQGTNYGYTF
. | TRBJ1-5 | few | TRBV19 | TGTGCCAGTAGTAATCCGGCGAATCAGCCCCAGCATTTT | CASSNPANQPQHF
TRBD1 | TRBJ1-4 | . | TRBV19 | TGTGCCAGTAGTCCTTCGGGGACAGCTAATGAAAAACTGTTTTTT | CASSPSGTANEKLFF
. | TRBJ2-1 | once | TRBV5-6 | TGTGCCAGCAGCCGAACTACAGGGTACAATGAGCAGTTCTTC | CASSRTTGYNEQFF
. | TRBJ2-7 | . | TRBV5-1 | TGCGCCAGCAGCTTGGTTACAGGGAACTACGAGCAGTACTTC | CASSLVTGNYEQYF
. | TRBJ2-2 | . | TRBV6-6 | TGTGCCAGCAGCCCCTTCGGAGATAACACCGGGGAGCTGTTTTTT | CASSPFGDNTGELFF
. | TRBJ2-5 | . | TRBV19 | TGTGCCAGTAGTATCGGCAGCCAAGAGACCCAGTACTTC | CASSIGSQETQYF
TRBD1 | TRBJ1-2 | once | TRBV18 | TGTGCCAGCTCACCAGTGGAGGGGGCCGTGGGCTACACCTTC | CASSPVEGAVGYTF